The 19 T cell receptor beta chains below come from one sample, sequenced in a study of T-cell reconstitution after alpha-beta-depleted transplantation in children (dated by TCRdb to 2016 to 2017). Library preparation was by PCR. TCRdb shows the sequencer as Illumina HiSeq 2500. Molecular barcoding was employed in the preparation of TCR libraries, with unique molecular identifiers being used to normalize TCRbeta repertoire quantification. TCRdb reanalyzed the raw reads on its own, using fastp at Q25 for trimming and MiXCR for clone calling, and kept in-frame beta chains. One record per CDR3 amino acid sequence lists the most common genes and DNA. This sample lists approximately 200,000 distinct CDR3 sequences; less than 15% were detected once. Jointly, the top ten make up roughly an eighth of the sample. The material sequenced was PBMCs from the stem cell graft donor, taken from the stem cell graft. These receptors came from a human donor who donated a stem cell graft to a child with acute lymphoblastic leukemia.

This clonotype occurred many times. The rearrangement joins TRBV20-1 to TRBJ2-3; the match to TRBD2 covers 8 bases. With V trimmed by 5 bases and J by 5 bases, 12 bases remained unmatched. In germline, CDR1 is DFQATT, CDR2 SNEGSKA (reference sequence). The CDR3 contains 15 residues. The CDR3 reads CSAPLAGSSEDTQYF. CDR3 nucleotide sequence: TGCAGTGCTCCGTTAGCGGGATCGTCGGAAGATACGCAGTATTTT.

CDR3 region: CASSLEGQPSTDTQYF. The CDR3 coding sequence is TGCGCCAGCAGCTTGGAAGGACAGCCAAGCACAGATACGCAGTATTTT. V usage is TRBV5-1 and J usage is TRBJ2-3, with D possibly being TRBD1 (6 bases). Trimming left V 0 bases short and J 0 bases short, with 11 bases between. This CDR3 region has 16 residues. Germline values: CDR1 SGHRS, CDR2 YFSETQ.

This clonotype has at least ten counts. This rearrangement joins TRBV6-2 or TRBV6-3 to TRBJ2-1; D is uncertain. V was trimmed by 6 bases and J by 3 bases, leaving 6 bases between them. CDR1 MNHEY and CDR2 SVGEGT come from the germline V gene. The CDR3 is 12 amino acids. The CDR3 DNA reads TGTGCCAGCAGCGTAAGCTACAATGAGCAGTTCTTC. Translation gives CASSVSYNEQFF.

The table lists this clonotype with a count of one. Possible read error: a much larger clone is one base away. CDR3 region: CASSPEWVSDTVAFF. CDR3 sequence (DNA): TGTGCCAGCTCACCAGAGTGGGTTTCGGACACTGTAGCTTTCTTT. J is TRBJ1-1 and V is TRBV18; D is perhaps TRBD1 (5 bases). The germline gives CDR1 KGHSH, CDR2 LQKENI. This CDR3 is 15 amino acids long.

There are many counts of this clonotype. The V call is TRBV2, the J call TRBJ2-7; a weak D match, TRBD1 (5 bases). Trimming removed 6 bases from V and 10 bases from J, with 13 bases in between. CDR3 length equals 11 residues. Germline V gives CDR1 SNHLY, CDR2 FYNNEI. The CDR3 sequence is CASRTGLLQYF. The CDR3 DNA reads as TGTGCCAGCAGAACAGGTTTGCTTCAGTACTTC.

This clonotype was recorded many times. The V gene is TRBV5-1, the J gene TRBJ2-5; 9 bases are shared with TRBD2. Germline V CDR1 and CDR2: SGHRS, YFSETQ. CDR3 length equals 15 residues. The ends lost 5 bases at V and 2 bases at J; junction bases unmatched: 7. CDR3 residues: CASRGGLAIQETQYF. CDR3 in DNA: TGCGCCAGCAGAGGGGGACTAGCAATACAAGAGACCCAGTACTTC. The whole variable domain, filled in from reference TRBV5-1 and TRBJ2-5, reads KAGVTQTPRYLIKTRGQQVTLSCSPISGHRSVSWYQQTPGQGLQFLFEYFSETQRNKGNFPGRFSGRQFSNSRSEMNVSTLELGDSALYLCASRGGLAIQETQYFGPGTRLLVL.

CDR3 region: CASTLAGSKQFF. CDR3 in DNA: TGTGCCAGCACGTTAGCGGGAAGTAAGCAGTTCTTC. The V and J genes are TRBV12-3 or TRBV12-4 and TRBJ2-1; 8 positions agree with TRBD2. The CDR3 contains 12 residues. V trimming: 7 bases; J trimming: 11 bases; junction bases outside the gene matches: 7.

This clonotype was counted many times. The chain is built from TRBV12-3 or TRBV12-4 and TRBJ2-2, with TRBD1 identical over 9 bases. With 10 bases clipped from V and 4 bases from J, the junction kept 10 bases outside the gene matches. This CDR3 is built from 15 residues. The CDR3 DNA follows: TGTGCCACGACCCCACAGGGGGCGGTCACCGGGGAGCTGTTTTTT. Protein: CATTPQGAVTGELFF.

This clonotype was counted at least ten times. This chain joins TRBV5-1 and TRBJ2-7; 9 positions agree with TRBD1. CDR3 size: 15 residues. Per germline, CDR1 SGHRS and CDR2 YFSETQ. Trimming cost V 0 bases and J 6 bases; bases outside gene matches: 7. The chain's CDR3 is CASSLAADRGGEQYF. CDR3 DNA: TGCGCCAGCAGCTTGGCCGCGGACAGGGGCGGCGAGCAGTACTTC.

This clonotype occurred a few times. The chain links TRBV12-3 or TRBV12-4 to TRBJ2-7; D uncertain. Deletions cut 0 bases from V and 7 bases from J, with 4 bases between. This CDR3 is built from 11 residues. The CDR3 DNA sequence: TGTGCCAGCAGTTTAGCACGGGAGCAGTACTTC. As protein: CASSLAREQYF.

This clonotype was detected ten times or more. The chain employs TRBV20-1 and TRBJ1-5; D uncertain. The CDR3 has 15 amino acids. Trimming cost V 6 bases and J 5 bases, with 20 bases left between them. In germline, CDR1 is DFQATT, CDR2 SNEGSKA (reference sequence). The DNA of the CDR3 is TGCAGTGCCGCCCCCATTAGGAGAGCCGATCAGCCCCAGCATTTT. It is translated as CSAAPIRRADQPQHF.

This clonotype came up many times. This chain uses TRBV7-9 with TRBJ2-7; D remains unclear. The CDR3 has 12 residues. V dropped 2 bases and J dropped 4 bases, with 6 bases sitting between them. Germline CDR1 SEHNR, CDR2 FQNEAQ (reference sequence). The CDR3 coding sequence is TGTGCCAGCAGCTTACAGGTTTACGAGCAGTACTTC. Protein product: CASSLQVYEQYF.

This clonotype has just one count. A much larger clone lies a single base off, so this may be a read error. Given the absence of the conserved phenylalanine or tryptophan at the CDR3 end, a read error is likely. The rearrangement joins TRBV11-3 to TRBJ1-5; the D gene is possibly TRBD1 (5 bases). Germline V lookup: CDR1 SGHNT, CDR2 YENEEA. The length of the CDR3 is 14 residues. V was pared by 1 base and J by 4 bases, with 8 bases between. CDR3 amino acids: CASSLAGRNQPQHL. Written as DNA, the CDR3 is TGTGCCAGCAGCTTAGCAGGGAGGAATCAGCCCCAGCATTTG.

The chain links TRBV28 to TRBJ2-2, with 7 positions matching TRBD2. J was trimmed by 1 base and V by 7 bases; bases with no gene match: 6. The CDR3 loop spans 15 amino acids. In germline, CDR1 is MDHEN, CDR2 SYDVKM. The CDR3 DNA is TGTGCCAGCACGGTCCAGCGGGAGAACACCGGGGAGCTGTTTTTT. Its translation is CASTVQRENTGELFF.

This clonotype appeared many times. The rearrangement links TRBV11-2 to TRBJ1-3; 7 nucleotides agree with TRBD1. This CDR3 region has 16 residues. Germline CDR1 SGHAT, CDR2 FQNNGV. Trimming removed 5 bases from V and 0 bases from J; junction bases left unmatched: 7. CDR3 sequence: CASSLSTGISGNTIYF. CDR3 nucleotide sequence: TGTGCCAGCAGCCTCTCGACAGGGATCTCTGGAAACACCATATATTTT.

In its sample, this clonotype was seen a few times. V usage is TRBV5-6 and J usage is TRBJ2-7; TRBD1 is a possible D gene (6 bases). Between the trimmed V and J ends, which lost 2 bases and 11 bases, there was a span of 14 bases. The CDR3 length is 12 residues. Germline CDR1 reads SGHDT; CDR2 reads YYEEEE. The CDR3 loop reads CASSLNRRGEYF. The CDR3 nucleotides read TGTGCCAGCAGCTTAAATCGCAGGGGAGAGTACTTC.

This clonotype was seen at least ten times. V and J are TRBV29-1 and TRBJ1-1, with 8 bases matching TRBD1. CDR3 length: 18 amino acids. Germline assignment: CDR1 SQVTM and CDR2 ANQGSEA. The V gene end was trimmed by 4 bases and the J gene end by 4 bases; junction bases not matched to a gene: 20. CDR3 sequence (DNA): TGCAGCGTTGTACCTCTAAAGGGCCAGGGGGCGCGGGGCACTGAAGCTTTCTTT. It is translated as CSVVPLKGQGARGTEAFF.

This clonotype was seen repeatedly, ten times or more. V and J are TRBV29-1 and TRBJ2-5, with a tentative D call TRBD1 (6 bases). Germline CDR1 and CDR2: SQVTM and ANQGSEA. This CDR3 comprises 13 residues. The germline V and J ends were trimmed by 7 bases and 2 bases, with 14 bases remaining between them. In DNA form, the CDR3 reads TGCAGCGCCGCCGGACAGTTTCAAGAGACCCAGTACTTC. Encoded protein: CSAAGQFQETQYF.

This clonotype was recorded many times. The chain combines TRBV5-1 with TRBJ2-6; TRBD1 is a possible D gene (5 bases). This CDR3 region has 18 residues. Between the trimmed V and J ends, which lost 4 bases and 0 bases, there was a span of 17 bases. Germline CDR1 and CDR2: SGHRS and YFSETQ. CDR3: CASSPIPTDSSGANVLTF. The DNA of the CDR3 is TGCGCCAGCAGCCCGATCCCTACCGACAGCTCTGGGGCCAACGTCCTGACTTTC.